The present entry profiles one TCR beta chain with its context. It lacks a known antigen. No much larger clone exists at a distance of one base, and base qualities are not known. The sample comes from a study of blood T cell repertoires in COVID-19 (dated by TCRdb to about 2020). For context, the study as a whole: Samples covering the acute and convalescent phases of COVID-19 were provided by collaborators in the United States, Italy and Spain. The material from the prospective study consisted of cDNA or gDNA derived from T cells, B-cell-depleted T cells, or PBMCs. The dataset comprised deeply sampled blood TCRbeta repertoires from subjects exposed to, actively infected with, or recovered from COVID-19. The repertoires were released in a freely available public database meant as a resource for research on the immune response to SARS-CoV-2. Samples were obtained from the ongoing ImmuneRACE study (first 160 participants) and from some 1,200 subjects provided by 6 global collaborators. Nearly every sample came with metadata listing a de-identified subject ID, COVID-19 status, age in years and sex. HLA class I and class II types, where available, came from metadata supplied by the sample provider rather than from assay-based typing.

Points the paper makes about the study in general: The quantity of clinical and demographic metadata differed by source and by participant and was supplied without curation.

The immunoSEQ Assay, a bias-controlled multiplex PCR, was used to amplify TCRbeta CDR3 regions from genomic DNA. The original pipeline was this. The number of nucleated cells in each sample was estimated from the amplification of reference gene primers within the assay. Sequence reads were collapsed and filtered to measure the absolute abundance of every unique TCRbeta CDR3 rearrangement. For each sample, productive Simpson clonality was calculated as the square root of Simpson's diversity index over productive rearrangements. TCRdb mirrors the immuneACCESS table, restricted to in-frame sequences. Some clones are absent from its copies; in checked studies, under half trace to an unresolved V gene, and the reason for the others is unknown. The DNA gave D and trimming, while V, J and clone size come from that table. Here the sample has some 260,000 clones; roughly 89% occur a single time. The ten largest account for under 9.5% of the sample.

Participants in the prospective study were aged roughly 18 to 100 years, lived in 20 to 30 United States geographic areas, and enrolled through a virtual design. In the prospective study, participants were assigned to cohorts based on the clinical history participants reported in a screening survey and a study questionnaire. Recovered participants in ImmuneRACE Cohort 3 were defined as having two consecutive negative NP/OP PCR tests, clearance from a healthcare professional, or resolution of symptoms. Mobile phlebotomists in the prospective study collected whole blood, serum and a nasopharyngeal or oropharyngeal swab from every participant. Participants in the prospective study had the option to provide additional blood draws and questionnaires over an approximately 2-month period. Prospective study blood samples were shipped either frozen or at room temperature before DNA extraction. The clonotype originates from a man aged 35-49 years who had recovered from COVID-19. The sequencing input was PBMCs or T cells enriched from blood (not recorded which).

The CDR3 has the sequence CASSPLIPTGPYYEQYF. Here is the DNA: TGTGCCAGCTCACCACTAATTCCCACAGGGCCCTACTACGAGCAGTACTTC. The chain was built from TRBV18 and TRBJ2-7; a tentative D call is TRBD1 (6 bases match). V is shortened by 1 base, J by 3 bases, and the region joining them spans 19 bases. The germline V gene supplies CDR1 KGHSH and CDR2 LQKENI. The CDR3 numbers 17 residues from cysteine through phenylalanine. The kept DNA is CDR3 alone, 51 bases in frame from the first base.